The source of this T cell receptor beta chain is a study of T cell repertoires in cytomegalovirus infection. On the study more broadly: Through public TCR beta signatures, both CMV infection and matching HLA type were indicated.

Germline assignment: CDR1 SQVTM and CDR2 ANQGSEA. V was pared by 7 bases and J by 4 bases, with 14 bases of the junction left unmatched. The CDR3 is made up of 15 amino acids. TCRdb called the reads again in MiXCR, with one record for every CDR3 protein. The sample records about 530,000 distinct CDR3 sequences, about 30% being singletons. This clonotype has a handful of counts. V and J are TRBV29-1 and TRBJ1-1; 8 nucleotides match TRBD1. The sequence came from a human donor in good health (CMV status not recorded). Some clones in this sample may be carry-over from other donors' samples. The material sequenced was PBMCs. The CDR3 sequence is CSAARTRGQVTEAFF. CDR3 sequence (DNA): TGCAGCGCCGCGAGGACCCGGGGACAGGTCACTGAAGCTTTCTTT. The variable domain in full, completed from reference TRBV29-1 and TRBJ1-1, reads SAVISQKPSRDICQRGTSLTIQCQVDSQVTMMFWYRQQPGQSLTLIATANQGSEATYESGFVIDKFPISRPNLTFSTLTVSNMSPEDSSIYLCSAARTRGQVTEAFFGQGTRLTVV.